This TCR beta chain derives from a study of T cell responses to AZD1222 COVID-19 vaccine. Study-level results: Baseline seropositives among AZD1222 recipients totaled only 5 to 7. With dominance at 160-218 and 743-854, vaccine-associated CD4 TCRs spanned spike. Donors skewed white British and female; clonal diversity was possibly underestimated.

Profiling relied on immunoSEQ multiplex PCR, and the TCRdb table lists in-frame clones only, not all of them. Of some 130,000 clones detected, about nine tenths appear once; the ten largest clones hold 6.9%. Concerning this clone: Its antigen is as yet unknown.

The V and J ends lost 4 bases and 3 bases respectively, with 12 bases between them. The CDR3 is 13 residues long. In germline, CDR1 is SQVTM, CDR2 ANQGSEA. This receptor was taken from an adult in good health. The rearrangement uses TRBV29-1 and TRBJ1-2; no clear D. Sequenced here: peripheral blood, sampled on day 0 of AZD1222 vaccination. The CDR3 loop is CSVGEVTHYGYTF. DNA for the CDR3: TGCAGCGTTGGGGAGGTTACCCACTATGGCTACACCTTC. The complete variable domain, with remaining parts taken from reference TRBV29-1 and TRBJ1-2, reads SAVISQKPSRDICQRGTSLTIQCQVDSQVTMMFWYRQQPGQSLTLIATANQGSEATYESGFVIDKFPISRPNLTFSTLTVSNMSPEDSSIYLCSVGEVTHYGYTFGSGTRLTVV.